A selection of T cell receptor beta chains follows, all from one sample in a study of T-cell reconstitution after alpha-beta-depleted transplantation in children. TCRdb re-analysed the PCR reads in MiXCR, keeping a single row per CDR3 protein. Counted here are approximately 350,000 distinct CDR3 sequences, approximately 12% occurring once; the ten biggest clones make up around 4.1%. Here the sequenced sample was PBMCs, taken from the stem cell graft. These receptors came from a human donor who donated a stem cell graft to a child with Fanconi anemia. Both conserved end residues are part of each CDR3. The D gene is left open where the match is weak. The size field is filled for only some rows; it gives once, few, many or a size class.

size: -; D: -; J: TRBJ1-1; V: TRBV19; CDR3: CASSIHWSEAFF; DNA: TGTGCCAGTAGTATTCATTGGAGTGAAGCTTTCTTT
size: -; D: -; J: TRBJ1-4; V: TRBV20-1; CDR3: CSAPGRRDEKLFF; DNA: TGCAGTGCTCCAGGACGTAGGGATGAAAAACTGTTTTTT
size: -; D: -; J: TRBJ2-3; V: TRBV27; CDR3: CASSVGASDTQYF; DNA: TGTGCCAGTAGTGTAGGCGCTTCAGATACGCAGTATTTT
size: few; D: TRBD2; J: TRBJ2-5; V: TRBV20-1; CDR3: CSAGGGGEETQYF; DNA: TGCAGTGCTGGGGGCGGGGGGGAAGAGACCCAGTACTTC
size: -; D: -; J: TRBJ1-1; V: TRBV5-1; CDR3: CASSLAIAAGANTEAFF; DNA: TGCGCCAGCAGCTTGGCAATTGCGGCGGGGGCGAACACTGAAGCTTTCTTT
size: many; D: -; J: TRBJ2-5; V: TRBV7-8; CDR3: CASSLDGGTIQETQYF; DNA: TGTGCCAGCAGCTTAGACGGCGGGACAATACAAGAGACCCAGTACTTC
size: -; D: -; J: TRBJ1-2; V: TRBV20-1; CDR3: CSARNEEPYGYTF; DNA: TGCAGTGCTAGGAATGAGGAACCGTATGGCTACACCTTC
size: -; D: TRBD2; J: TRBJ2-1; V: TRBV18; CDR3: CASSGTSGDNEQFF; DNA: TGTGCCAGCTCCGGGACTAGCGGGGACAATGAGCAGTTCTTC
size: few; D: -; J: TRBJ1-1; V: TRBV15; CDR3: CATSRDGELSMYPEAFF; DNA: TGTGCCACCAGCAGAGATGGCGAGCTATCGATGTATCCTGAAGCTTTCTTT
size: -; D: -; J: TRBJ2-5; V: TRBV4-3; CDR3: CASSQGNRDKQETQYF; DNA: TGCGCCAGCAGCCAAGGGAACAGGGACAAACAAGAGACCCAGTACTTC